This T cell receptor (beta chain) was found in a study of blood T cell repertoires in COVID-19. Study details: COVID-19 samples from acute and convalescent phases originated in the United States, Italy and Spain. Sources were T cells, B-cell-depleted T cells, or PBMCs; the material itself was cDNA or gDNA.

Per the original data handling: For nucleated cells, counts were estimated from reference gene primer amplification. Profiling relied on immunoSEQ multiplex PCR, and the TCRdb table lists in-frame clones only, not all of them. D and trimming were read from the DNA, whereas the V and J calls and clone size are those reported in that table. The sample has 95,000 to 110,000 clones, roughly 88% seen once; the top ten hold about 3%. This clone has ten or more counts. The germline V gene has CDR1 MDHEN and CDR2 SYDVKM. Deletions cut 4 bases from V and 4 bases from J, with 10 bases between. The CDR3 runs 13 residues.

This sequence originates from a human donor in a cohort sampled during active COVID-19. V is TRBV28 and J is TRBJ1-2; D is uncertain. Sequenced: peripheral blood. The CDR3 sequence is CASSSPGPYGYTF. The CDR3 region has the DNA TGTGCCAGCAGTTCCCCAGGCCCCTATGGCTACACCTTC.